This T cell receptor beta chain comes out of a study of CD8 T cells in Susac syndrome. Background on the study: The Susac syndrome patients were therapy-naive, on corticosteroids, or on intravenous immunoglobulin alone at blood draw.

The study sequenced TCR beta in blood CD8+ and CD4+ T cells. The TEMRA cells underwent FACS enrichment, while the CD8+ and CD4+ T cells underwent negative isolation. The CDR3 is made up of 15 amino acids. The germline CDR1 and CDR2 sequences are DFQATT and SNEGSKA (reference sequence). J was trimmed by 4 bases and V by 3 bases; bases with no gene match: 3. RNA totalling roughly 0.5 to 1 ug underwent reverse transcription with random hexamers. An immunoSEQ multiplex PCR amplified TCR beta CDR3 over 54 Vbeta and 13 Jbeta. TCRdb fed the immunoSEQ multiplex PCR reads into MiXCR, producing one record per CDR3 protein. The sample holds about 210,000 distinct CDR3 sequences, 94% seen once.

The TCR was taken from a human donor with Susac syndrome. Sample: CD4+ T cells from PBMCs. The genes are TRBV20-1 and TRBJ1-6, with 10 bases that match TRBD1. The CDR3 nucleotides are TGCAGTGCTAGGTTGGGACAGGGGTATAATTCACCCCTCCACTTT. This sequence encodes CSARLGQGYNSPLHF.